A selection of T cell receptor beta chains follows, all from one sample in a study of blood T cell repertoires in COVID-19. Assay: immunoSEQ multiplex PCR; the TCRdb copy retains only in-frame clones and omits some. The sample records more than 100,000 clones, 84% being singletons. The sequenced sample was peripheral blood. The receptors here all came from a woman older than 75 with acute or convalescent COVID-19. Each CDR3 is given with its conserved first and last residue. Each record gives: CDR3 DNA, CDR3 protein, clone size, J gene, D gene, V gene. The D gene is left open where the match is weak. Size values are once, few and many counts, or a class for expanded clones, and some rows have none.

TGCGCCAGCAGCCAAGCAGGGGGGTCACCCCTCCACTTT,CASSQAGGSPLHF,.,TRBJ1-6,TRBD1,TRBV4-1
TGCGCCAGCAGCTTGGAGGCAGTCGGGGGCACAGATACGCAGTATTTT,CASSLEAVGGTDTQYF,.,TRBJ2-3,.,TRBV5-1
TGTGCCAGCTCACCAGCCGACAGCTATGGCTACACCTTC,CASSPADSYGYTF,once,TRBJ1-2,.,TRBV18
TGTGCCAGCAGTTACGAGGCCAGGGAAGGTCAGCCCCAGCATTTT,CASSYEAREGQPQHF,.,TRBJ1-5,.,TRBV6-2/TRBV6-3
TGTGCCAGCAGCTTGGGCAGCTACAATGAGCAGTTCTTC,CASSLGSYNEQFF,once,TRBJ2-1,.,TRBV11-2
TGTGCCATCAGGGACTCTGCAACTAATGAAAAACTGTTTTTT,CAIRDSATNEKLFF,.,TRBJ1-4,.,TRBV10-3
TGCGCCAGCAGCTTAGCGGAGTTCCAAGAGACCCAGTACTTC,CASSLAEFQETQYF,.,TRBJ2-5,.,TRBV5-1
TGTGCCAGCAGCCGGAGGGGTCGGAACACCGGGGAGCTGTTTTTT,CASSRRGRNTGELFF,.,TRBJ2-2,.,TRBV7-2
TGTGCCAGCAGTTTATCACTAGCGGGGCTCACAGATACGCAGTATTTT,CASSLSLAGLTDTQYF,.,TRBJ2-3,TRBD2,TRBV27
TGCGCCAGCAGCCAAAACTTTTTTTGGCCGCCGGGGGAGCAGTACTTC,CASSQNFFWPPGEQYF,.,TRBJ2-7,.,TRBV4-3
TGTGCTAGTGGTCCCTCCTTCCGCACAGATACGCAGTATTTT,CASGPSFRTDTQYF,.,TRBJ2-3,.,TRBV12-5
TGTGCCAGCAGGTCGGACAGGGTCATGAACACTGAAGCTTTCTTT,CASRSDRVMNTEAFF,.,TRBJ1-1,TRBD1,TRBV27
TGTGCCAGCACCCCGGACAGGGACTACGAGCAGTACTTC,CASTPDRDYEQYF,.,TRBJ2-7,TRBD1,TRBV6-6
TGCGCCAGCCATTTGGAAACGAGGATTATTAACTATGGCTACACCTTC,CASHLETRIINYGYTF,.,TRBJ1-2,.,TRBV5-1
TGTGCCAGCAGCCCCTATCAGGGAGGGGGCTACACCTTC,CASSPYQGGGYTF,.,TRBJ1-2,.,TRBV3-1/TRBV3-2
TGTGCCAGTAGTCCCGGGAGGGACACTGAAGCTTTCTTT,CASSPGRDTEAFF,.,TRBJ1-1,.,TRBV19
TGTGCCAGCAGACTCGGAGGGGATAACTATGGCTACACCTTC,CASRLGGDNYGYTF,.,TRBJ1-2,.,TRBV7-9
TGTGCCAGCAGTTTCGGGGGGGAGAGCTCCTACGAGCAGTACTTC,CASSFGGESSYEQYF,few,TRBJ2-7,TRBD2,TRBV27
TGCGCCAGCAGCCAAGGTGCCAGAGGGTTCTACGAGCAGTACTTC,CASSQGARGFYEQYF,.,TRBJ2-7,.,TRBV4-3
TGTGCCATCAGTGAGTCGGGGGGAAGCACTGAAGCTTTCTTT,CAISESGGSTEAFF,.,TRBJ1-1,.,TRBV10-3
TGTGCCAGCAGCTCCCGGGACAGCCGATCCAATCAGCCCCAGCATTTT,CASSSRDSRSNQPQHF,few,TRBJ1-5,TRBD1,TRBV7-2
TGTGCCAGCAACCTACAGGGGCTCTATGGCTACACCTTC,CASNLQGLYGYTF,.,TRBJ1-2,TRBD1,TRBV2
TGTGCCAGTAGTGCGTCTAGCGGGCCGAAATCCTACGAGCAGTACTTC,CASSASSGPKSYEQYF,.,TRBJ2-7,TRBD2,TRBV19
TGTGCCAGTAGTAGTCTGGGAGGGACCTACAATGAGCAGTTCTTC,CASSSLGGTYNEQFF,.,TRBJ2-1,TRBD2,TRBV19
TGTGCCAGCAGCTCGAGACTAGCGGGGGGGCAAGAGACCCAGTACTTC,CASSSRLAGGQETQYF,.,TRBJ2-5,TRBD2,TRBV3-1/TRBV3-2
TGTGCCAGCAGCTGGGTGGGGCGAGAGACCCAGTACTTC,CASSWVGRETQYF,.,TRBJ2-5,.,TRBV5-4
TGTGCCAGCAGTGAAAGGGAGGGCAATCAGCCCCAGCATTTT,CASSEREGNQPQHF,.,TRBJ1-5,.,TRBV2
TGTGCCAGCAGCTTAGGGGCTAACACTGAAGCTTTCTTT,CASSLGANTEAFF,.,TRBJ1-1,.,TRBV7-2
TGCGCCAGCAGCCAACAATTACAGGTATACAATGAGCAGTTCTTC,CASSQQLQVYNEQFF,.,TRBJ2-1,.,TRBV4-1
TGTGCCAGCAGCTGGGGGGGGGCCCCCCTTTACAATGAGCAGTTCTTC,CASSWGGAPLYNEQFF,.,TRBJ2-1,.,TRBV7-2
TGTGCCAGCGGGATGGGACAGGGTATCAATCAGCCCCAGCATTTT,CASGMGQGINQPQHF,.,TRBJ1-5,TRBD1,TRBV6-5
TGTGCCAGCAGTGAATCCCAGGCTGGAAACACCATATATTTT,CASSESQAGNTIYF,.,TRBJ1-3,.,TRBV6-1
TGTGCCAGCAGTTGGACAGGGGGGCGAGAGACCCAGTACTTC,CASSWTGGRETQYF,.,TRBJ2-5,TRBD1,TRBV27
TGTGCCAGCAGCTTGGATGGGGGGAACTACTACAATGAGCAGTTCTTC,CASSLDGGNYYNEQFF,.,TRBJ2-1,.,TRBV5-5
TGTGCCAGCAGTTCGGACAGGGTGGGCGCTGAAGCTTTCTTT,CASSSDRVGAEAFF,.,TRBJ1-1,TRBD1,TRBV2
TGTGCCAGCTCGCGGGACAGGGGGTTCTACGAGCAGTACTTC,CASSRDRGFYEQYF,.,TRBJ2-7,TRBD1,TRBV18
TGTGCCAGCAGCTTAAACGGGAGGAGGGAGCTGTTTTTT,CASSLNGRRELFF,.,TRBJ2-2,TRBD2,TRBV11-3
TGCGCCAGCAGCCCGCTGACAGGGTCCTCCCATCGGGAGCAGTACTTC,CASSPLTGSSHREQYF,.,TRBJ2-7,TRBD1,TRBV4-1
TGTGCCAGCAGTTCACACCGGACAGTTAGCAATCAGCCCCAGCATTTT,CASSSHRTVSNQPQHF,.,TRBJ1-5,.,TRBV6-2/TRBV6-3
TGTGCCAGCAGCTCTCCTTACACAGACAGGAACACTGAAGCTTTCTTT,CASSSPYTDRNTEAFF,.,TRBJ1-1,.,TRBV5-4
TGTGCCAGCAGTCGACAGGGGGCGAAAGGCTACGAGCAGTACTTC,CASSRQGAKGYEQYF,.,TRBJ2-7,TRBD1,TRBV6-2/TRBV6-3
TGTGCCAGCAGGCGCCCGGGGGAGGGGAACATTCAGTACTTC,CASRRPGEGNIQYF,few,TRBJ2-4,TRBD2,TRBV11-2
TGTGCCAGCAGTCCCCCACAGAGACCCCTGACAGAACACCTGACCGGGGAGCTGTTTTTT,CASSPPQRPLTEHLTGELFF,.,TRBJ2-2,.,TRBV27
TGTGCCAGCTCACCACGGGACAGGGCCACCTACGAGCAGTACTTC,CASSPRDRATYEQYF,.,TRBJ2-7,TRBD1,TRBV18
TGCGCCAGCAGCCGGGGGGGCGGGTACGAGCAGTACTTC,CASSRGGGYEQYF,.,TRBJ2-7,.,TRBV4-3
TGTGCCAGCACCCTGGGACTAGTAGACACCGGGGAGCTGTTTTTT,CASTLGLVDTGELFF,.,TRBJ2-2,TRBD2,TRBV6-6
TGTGCCAGTAGTATCATGTCGACAGGCAATCAGCCCCAGCATTTT,CASSIMSTGNQPQHF,.,TRBJ1-5,.,TRBV19
TGTGCCAGTAGTATTCGGGCAGGGGCTAACTATGGCTACACCTTC,CASSIRAGANYGYTF,.,TRBJ1-2,.,TRBV19
TGTGCCAGCAGTGCCCCGGACAGAAGAGAGACCCAGTACTTC,CASSAPDRRETQYF,.,TRBJ2-5,.,TRBV2
TGTGCCAGCGACGAGACAGGGGATCAGCCCCAGCATTTT,CASDETGDQPQHF,.,TRBJ1-5,TRBD1,TRBV9
TGTGCCAGCAGTTTAAGCAGGGCTAATGAAAAACTGTTTTTT,CASSLSRANEKLFF,.,TRBJ1-4,.,TRBV27
TGTGCCAGCAGCGAGGACGGGACACCGGCTGAAAAACTGTTTTTT,CASSEDGTPAEKLFF,many,TRBJ1-4,.,TRBV9
TGTGCCAGCAGTTACGACGGAAGGCGGGATCAGCCCCAGCATTTT,CASSYDGRRDQPQHF,.,TRBJ1-5,.,TRBV6-5
TGTGCCAGCAGCGTTCATATGGGACTAGGCGGGGCAGCGAACACCGGGGAGCTGTTTTTT,CASSVHMGLGGAANTGELFF,.,TRBJ2-2,TRBD2,TRBV9
TGTGCCAGCAGGACAGGGGGCAGCTATGGCTACACCTTC,CASRTGGSYGYTF,.,TRBJ1-2,TRBD1,TRBV6-5
TGTGCCAGCAGCGCGGACGGCCTAGCGGGAGAAAAGGCCTACGAGCAGTACTTC,CASSADGLAGEKAYEQYF,.,TRBJ2-7,TRBD2,TRBV9